Below are 3 T cell receptor beta chains sequenced from a single sample in a study of beta chain features in type 1 diabetes. Reverse transcribing all isolated RNA meant expressed TCRB transcripts were sequenced. Libraries were prepared by immunoSEQ multiplex PCR; TCRdb keeps only in-frame clonotypes and omits some of them. The profile shows some 270,000 clones, roughly 15% of them singletons. Sequenced: naive CD4+ T cells from blood. The source is a woman aged 40 to 55 in good health.

A few counts support this clone. The chain couples TRBV2 to TRBJ2-7, with TRBD2 identical over 12 bases. The CDR3 is 15 amino acids. Germline CDR1 and CDR2: SNHLY and FYNNEI. V trimming: 5 bases; J trimming: 1 base; junction bases outside the gene matches: 3. In DNA, the CDR3 is TGTGCCAGCAGTATGACTAGCGGGGGTTCCTACGAGCAGTACTTC. Its protein is CASSMTSGGSYEQYF.

This rearrangement joins TRBV19 to TRBJ2-7; 11 positions agree with TRBD1. CDR1 and CDR2 from the germline V gene are LNHDA and SQIVND (reference sequence). V gave up 5 bases and J gave up 2 bases; unmatched junction bases: 2. CDR3 size: 14 residues. This CDR3 is CASSLGQGAYEQYF. CDR3 bases: TGTGCCAGTAGTTTGGGACAGGGGGCCTACGAGCAGTACTTC.

This clone has just a few counts. The chain's CDR3 is CASSSGTSSYNEQFF. As DNA, the CDR3 is TGTGCCAGCAGTTCCGGGACTAGCTCCTACAATGAGCAGTTCTTC. The chain recombines TRBV6-1 with TRBJ2-1, with 8 nucleotides matching TRBD2. This CDR3 spans 15 amino acids. J lost 0 bases, V lost 5 bases, and 3 bases had no gene match. CDR1 is MNHNS, CDR2 SASEGT, per germline.